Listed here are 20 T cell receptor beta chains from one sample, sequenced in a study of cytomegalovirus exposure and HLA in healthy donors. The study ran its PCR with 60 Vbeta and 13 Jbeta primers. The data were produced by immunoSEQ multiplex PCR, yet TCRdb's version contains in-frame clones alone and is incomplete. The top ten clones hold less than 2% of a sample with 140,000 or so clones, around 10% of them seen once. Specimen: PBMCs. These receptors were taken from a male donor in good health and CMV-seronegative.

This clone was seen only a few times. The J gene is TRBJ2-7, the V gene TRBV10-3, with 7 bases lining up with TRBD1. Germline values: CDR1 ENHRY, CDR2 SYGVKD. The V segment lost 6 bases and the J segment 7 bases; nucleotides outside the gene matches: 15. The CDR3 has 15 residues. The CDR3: CAISQTGTHDWEQYF. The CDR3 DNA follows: TGTGCCATCAGCCAGACAGGGACCCATGATTGGGAGCAGTACTTC.

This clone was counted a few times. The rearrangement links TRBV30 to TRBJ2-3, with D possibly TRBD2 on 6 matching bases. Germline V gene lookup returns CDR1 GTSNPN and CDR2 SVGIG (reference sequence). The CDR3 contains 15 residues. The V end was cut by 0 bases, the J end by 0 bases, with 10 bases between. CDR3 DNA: TGTGCCTGGAGTGTACTGGGGGGAAGCACAGATACGCAGTATTTT. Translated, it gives CAWSVLGGSTDTQYF.

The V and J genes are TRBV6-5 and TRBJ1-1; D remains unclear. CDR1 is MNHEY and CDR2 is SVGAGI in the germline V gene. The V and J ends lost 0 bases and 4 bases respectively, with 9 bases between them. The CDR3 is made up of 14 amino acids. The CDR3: CASSYSLGGTEAFF. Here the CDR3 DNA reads TGTGCCAGCAGTTACTCGTTAGGCGGCACTGAAGCTTTCTTT.

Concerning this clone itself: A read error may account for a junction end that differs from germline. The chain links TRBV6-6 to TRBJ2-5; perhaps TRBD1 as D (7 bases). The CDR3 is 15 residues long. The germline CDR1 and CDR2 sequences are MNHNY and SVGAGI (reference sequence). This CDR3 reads CASRTQQGTGEAQYF. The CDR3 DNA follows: TGTGCCAGCAGAACCCAACAGGGGACTGGAGAGGCCCAGTACTTC.

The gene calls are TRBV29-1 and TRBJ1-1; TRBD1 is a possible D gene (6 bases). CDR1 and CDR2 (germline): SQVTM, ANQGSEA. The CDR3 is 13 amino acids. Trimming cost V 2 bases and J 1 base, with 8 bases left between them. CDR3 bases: TGCAGCGTTGAATCAGGGGCGAACACTGAAGCTTTCTTT. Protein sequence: CSVESGANTEAFF.

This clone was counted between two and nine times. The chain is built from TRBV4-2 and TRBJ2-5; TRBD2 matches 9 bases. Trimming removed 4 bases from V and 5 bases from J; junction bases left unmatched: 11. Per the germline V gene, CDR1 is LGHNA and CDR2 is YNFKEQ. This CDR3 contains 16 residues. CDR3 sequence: CASSPSGRGGRETQYF. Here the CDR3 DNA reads TGTGCCAGCAGCCCCTCGGGGCGGGGGGGCCGGGAGACCCAGTACTTC.

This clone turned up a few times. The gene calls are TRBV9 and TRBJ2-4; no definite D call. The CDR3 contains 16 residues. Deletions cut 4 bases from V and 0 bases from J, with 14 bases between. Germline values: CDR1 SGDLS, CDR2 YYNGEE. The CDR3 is CASSSSLSSAKNIQYF. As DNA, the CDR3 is TGTGCCAGCAGCTCTTCTTTATCCTCAGCCAAAAACATTCAGTACTTC.

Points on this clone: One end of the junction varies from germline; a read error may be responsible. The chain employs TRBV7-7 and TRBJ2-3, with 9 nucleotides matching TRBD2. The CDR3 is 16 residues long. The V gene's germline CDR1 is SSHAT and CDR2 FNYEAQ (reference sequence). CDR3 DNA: TGTGCTAGCAGCCTGGGGGTAGCGGGGGCGGAAGATACGCAGTATTTT. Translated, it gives CASSLGVAGAEDTQYF.

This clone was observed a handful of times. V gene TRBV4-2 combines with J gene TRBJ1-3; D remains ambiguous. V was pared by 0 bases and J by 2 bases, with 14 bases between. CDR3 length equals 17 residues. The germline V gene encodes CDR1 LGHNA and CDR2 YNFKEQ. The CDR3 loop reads CASSQDVSRIAGNTIYF. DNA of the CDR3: TGTGCCAGCAGCCAAGATGTTTCCAGGATTGCTGGAAACACCATATATTTT.

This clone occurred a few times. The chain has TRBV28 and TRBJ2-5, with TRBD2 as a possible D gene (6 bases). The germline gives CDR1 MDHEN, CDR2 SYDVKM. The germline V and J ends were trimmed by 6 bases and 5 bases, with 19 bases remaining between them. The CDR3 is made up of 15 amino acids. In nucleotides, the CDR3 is TGTGCCAGCAGGACCGGAGGAGGAGGGATGGAGACCCAGTACTTC. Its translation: CASRTGGGGMETQYF.

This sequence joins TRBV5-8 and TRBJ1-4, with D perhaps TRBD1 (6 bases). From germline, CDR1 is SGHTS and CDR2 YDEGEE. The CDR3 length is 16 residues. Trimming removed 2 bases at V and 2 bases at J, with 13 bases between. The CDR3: CASSFDRGITNEKLFF. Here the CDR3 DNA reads TGTGCCAGCAGCTTTGATAGGGGGATCACTAATGAAAAACTGTTTTTT.

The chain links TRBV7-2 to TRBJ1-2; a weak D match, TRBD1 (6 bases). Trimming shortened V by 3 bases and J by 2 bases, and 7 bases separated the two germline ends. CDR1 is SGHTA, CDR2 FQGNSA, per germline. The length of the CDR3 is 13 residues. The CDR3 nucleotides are TGTGCCAGCAGCTTTCAGGGGAACTATGGCTACACCTTC. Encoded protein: CASSFQGNYGYTF.

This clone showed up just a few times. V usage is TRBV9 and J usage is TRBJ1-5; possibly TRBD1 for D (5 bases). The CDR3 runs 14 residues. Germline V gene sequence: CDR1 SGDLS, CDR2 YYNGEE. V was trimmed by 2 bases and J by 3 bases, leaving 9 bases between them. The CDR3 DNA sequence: TGTGCCAGCAGCGTCGGACAAGACAATCAGCCCCAGCATTTT. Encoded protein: CASSVGQDNQPQHF. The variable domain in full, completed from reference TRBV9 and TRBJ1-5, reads DSGVTQTPKHLITATGQRVTLRCSPRSGDLSVYWYQQSLDQGLQFLIQYYNGEERAKGNILERFSAQQFPDLHSELNLSSLELGDSALYFCASSVGQDNQPQHFGDGTRLSIL.

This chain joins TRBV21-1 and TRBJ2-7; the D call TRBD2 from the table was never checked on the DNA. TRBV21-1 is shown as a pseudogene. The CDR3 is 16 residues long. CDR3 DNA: TGTGCCAGCAGCAAAGGTCCGGGGTCGGAAGAAGGCGAGCAGTACTTC. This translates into CASSKGPGSEEGEQYF.

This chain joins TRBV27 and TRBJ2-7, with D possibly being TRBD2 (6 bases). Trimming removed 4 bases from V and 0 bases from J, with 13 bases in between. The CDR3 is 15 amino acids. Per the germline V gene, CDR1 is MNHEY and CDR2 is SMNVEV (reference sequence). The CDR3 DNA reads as TGTGCCAGCAGTTCGGGGGACGCCATCTCCTACGAGCAGTACTTC. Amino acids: CASSSGDAISYEQYF.

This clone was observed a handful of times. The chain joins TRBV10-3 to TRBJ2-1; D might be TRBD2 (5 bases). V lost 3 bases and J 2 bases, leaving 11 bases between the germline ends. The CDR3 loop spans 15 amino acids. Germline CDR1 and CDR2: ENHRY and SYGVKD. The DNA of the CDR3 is TGTGCCATCAGTGATACTAGAACCACCTACAATGAGCAGTTCTTC. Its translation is CAISDTRTTYNEQFF.

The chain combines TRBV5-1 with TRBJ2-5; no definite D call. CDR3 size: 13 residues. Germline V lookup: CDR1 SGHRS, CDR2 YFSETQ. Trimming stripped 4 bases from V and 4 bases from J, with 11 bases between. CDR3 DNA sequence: TGCGCCAGCAGCCCTGAGCTTCGAGAGACCCAGTACTTC. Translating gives CASSPELRETQYF.

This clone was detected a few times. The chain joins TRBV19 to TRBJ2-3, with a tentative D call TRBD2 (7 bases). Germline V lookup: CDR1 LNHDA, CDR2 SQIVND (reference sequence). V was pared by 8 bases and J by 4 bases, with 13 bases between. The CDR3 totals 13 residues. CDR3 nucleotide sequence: TGTGCCAGTGCCCCGGGGGGCGCAGATACGCAGTATTTT. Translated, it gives CASAPGGADTQYF.

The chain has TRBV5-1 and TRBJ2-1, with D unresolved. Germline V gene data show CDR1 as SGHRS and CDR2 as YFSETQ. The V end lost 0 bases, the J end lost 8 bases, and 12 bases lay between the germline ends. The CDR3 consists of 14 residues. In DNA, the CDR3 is TGCGCCAGCAGCTTGGTGACACCAGGCCATGAGCAGTTCTTC. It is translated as CASSLVTPGHEQFF.

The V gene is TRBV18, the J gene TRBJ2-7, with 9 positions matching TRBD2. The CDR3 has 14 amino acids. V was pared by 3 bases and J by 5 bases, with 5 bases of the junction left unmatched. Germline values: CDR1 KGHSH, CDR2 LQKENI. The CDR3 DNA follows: TGTGCCAGCTCACCGGGACTAGCTTTACACGAGCAGTACTTC. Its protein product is CASSPGLALHEQYF. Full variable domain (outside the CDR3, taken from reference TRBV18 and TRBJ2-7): NAGVMQNPRHLVRRRGQEARLRCSPMKGHSHVYWYRQLPEEGLKFMVYLQKENIIDESGMPKERFSAEFPKEGPSILRIQQVVRGDSAAYFCASSPGLALHEQYFGPGTRLTVT.